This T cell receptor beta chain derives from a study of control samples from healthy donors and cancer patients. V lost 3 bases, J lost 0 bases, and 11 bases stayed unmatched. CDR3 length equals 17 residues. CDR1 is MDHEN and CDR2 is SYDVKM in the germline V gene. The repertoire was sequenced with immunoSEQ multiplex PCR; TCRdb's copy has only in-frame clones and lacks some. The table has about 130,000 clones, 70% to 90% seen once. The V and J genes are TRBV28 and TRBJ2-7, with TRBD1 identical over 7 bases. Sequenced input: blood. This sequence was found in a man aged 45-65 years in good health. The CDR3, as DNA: TGTGCCAGCAGTTTCTTGTCCGTGACAGGGAGCTCCTACGAGCAGTACTTC. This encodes CASSFLSVTGSSYEQYF.